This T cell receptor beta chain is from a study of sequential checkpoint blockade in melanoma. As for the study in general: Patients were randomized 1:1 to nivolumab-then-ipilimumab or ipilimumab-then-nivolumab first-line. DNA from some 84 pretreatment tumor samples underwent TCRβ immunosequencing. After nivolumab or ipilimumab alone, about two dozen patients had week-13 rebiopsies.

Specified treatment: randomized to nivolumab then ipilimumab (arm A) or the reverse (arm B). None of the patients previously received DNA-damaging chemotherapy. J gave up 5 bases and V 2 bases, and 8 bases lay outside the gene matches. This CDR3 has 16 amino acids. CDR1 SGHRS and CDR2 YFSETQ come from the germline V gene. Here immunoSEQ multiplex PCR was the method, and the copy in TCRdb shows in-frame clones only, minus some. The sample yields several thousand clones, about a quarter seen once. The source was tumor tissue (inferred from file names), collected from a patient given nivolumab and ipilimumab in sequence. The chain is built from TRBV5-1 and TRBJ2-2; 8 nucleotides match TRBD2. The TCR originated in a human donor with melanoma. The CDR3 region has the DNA TGCGCCAGCAGCTTACTAGCCGGGACTAGAACCGGGGAGCTGTTTTTT. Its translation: CASSLLAGTRTGELFF.